Below are 18 T cell receptor beta chains sequenced from a single sample in a study of regulatory T cells in long-lasting Graves disease. Building the TCR beta libraries relied on iRepertoire HTBI primers, and CDR3 regions underwent Arm-PCR. TCRdb fed the multiplex PCR reads into MiXCR, producing one record per CDR3 protein. The sample consists of roughly 400,000 distinct CDR3 sequences, about 16% of them appearing once. This sample's time point: newly diagnosed GD, antithyroid drugs for less than 3 months. Extracted PBMC RNA gave rise to the TCR library. The data were also submitted as part of a second study, on T cells in Graves' hyperthyroidism and ophthalmopathy.

The sample was peripheral blood mononuclear cells (PBMCs), taken at new diagnosis, from a patient treated with antithyroid drugs. The receptors stem from a woman aged 18 to 35 with Graves disease.

The V call is TRBV20-1, the J call TRBJ2-3, with TRBD2 matching over 8 bases. The CDR3 is 15 amino acids. Per the germline V gene, CDR1 is DFQATT and CDR2 is SNEGSKA (reference sequence). With 3 bases clipped from V and 3 bases from J, the junction kept 8 bases outside the gene matches. CDR3 nucleotide sequence: TGCAGTGCTAGTTCTCGGGAGGGCCCGACAGATACGCAGTATTTT. Protein sequence: CSASSREGPTDTQYF.

This clonotype was detected many times. The CDR3 DNA reads as TGTGCCAGCAGCCCCCTCGGGACGGGGACTAGCGGCTACAATGAGCAGTTCTTC. It yields the protein CASSPLGTGTSGYNEQFF. The chain carries TRBV7-2 and TRBJ2-1; TRBD2 matches at 11 bases. CDR3 size: 18 residues. CDR1 and CDR2 from the germline V gene are SGHTA and FQGNSA. The junction had 12 bases not matched to a gene; V was cut back by 5 bases and J by 3 bases.

This clonotype has a count of ten or more. This chain links TRBV2 with TRBJ2-5, with 9 bases that match TRBD1. The CDR3 covers 14 residues. The germline gives CDR1 SNHLY, CDR2 FYNNEI. V lost 7 bases and J lost 5; bases outside the gene matches: 8. CDR3: CASKPGQGWETQYF. Here the CDR3 DNA reads TGTGCCAGCAAACCGGGACAGGGTTGGGAGACCCAGTACTTC.

This clonotype was detected many times. The V call is TRBV10-1, the J call TRBJ2-1; 8 nucleotides match TRBD1. The CDR3 has 14 residues. The V gene's germline CDR1 is WNHNN and CDR2 SYGVQD (reference sequence). The ends lost 6 bases at V and 7 bases at J; junction bases unmatched: 8. The CDR3 sequence is CASSQLQGGNEQFF. The CDR3, as DNA: TGCGCCAGCAGCCAACTACAGGGGGGAAATGAGCAGTTCTTC.

The chain combines TRBV7-3 with TRBJ2-3; TRBD2 matches 13 bases. The CDR3 covers 18 residues. V lost 1 base to trimming and J lost 8 bases; unmatched junction nucleotides: 12. The germline V gene has CDR1 SGHTA and CDR2 FQGTGA. The CDR3 protein is CASSLNGKLAGGPRTQYF. CDR3 in DNA: TGTGCCAGCAGCTTAAACGGCAAACTAGCGGGAGGGCCGCGTACGCAGTATTTT. Based on the CDR3 plus reference TRBV7-3 and TRBJ2-3, the full variable domain is GAGVSQTPSNKVTEKGKYVELRCDPISGHTALYWYRQSLGQGPEFLIYFQGTGAADDSGLPNDRFFAVRPEGSVSTLKIQRTERGDSAVYLCASSLNGKLAGGPRTQYFGPGTRLTVL.

A remark on this clonotype: One end of the junction varies from germline; a read error may be responsible. This rearrangement joins TRBV11-2 to TRBJ2-1, with 8 bases aligning to TRBD2. In germline, CDR1 is SGHAT, CDR2 FQNNGV. CDR3 length: 15 residues. DNA of the CDR3: TGTGCCGGCAGCTTAGCTAGCGGGCTTTACAATGAGCAGTTCTTC. This codes for CAGSLASGLYNEQFF.

This chain joins TRBV7-2 and TRBJ2-1; tentatively, D is TRBD2 (5 bases). From germline, CDR1 is SGHTA and CDR2 FQGNSA. Trimming pared 5 bases from V and 2 bases from J, leaving 19 bases between. The CDR3 sequence is 17 residues long. The CDR3 DNA reads as TGTGCCAGCAGCCCCCGGAAGCGGATCCTAACCTACAATGAGCAGTTCTTC. It translates to CASSPRKRILTYNEQFF.

This clonotype was counted ten times or more. V is TRBV3-1 and J is TRBJ2-7; D is unresolved. V dropped 3 bases and J dropped 3 bases, with 3 bases sitting between them. This CDR3 is 11 amino acids long. Germline V gene data show CDR1 as LGHDT and CDR2 as YNNKEL (reference sequence). CDR3 sequence: CASSQGYEQYF. The CDR3 region has the DNA TGTGCCAGCAGCCAGGGCTACGAGCAGTACTTC.

Ten or more counts support this clonotype. The genes are TRBV28 and TRBJ2-3, with unresolved D. This CDR3 has 13 residues. Germline V CDR1 and CDR2: MDHEN, SYDVKM. The V end lost 6 bases, the J end lost 2 bases, and 9 bases lay between the germline ends. This CDR3 reads CASSFRLTDTQYF. Written as DNA, the CDR3 is TGTGCCAGCAGCTTTCGGCTCACAGATACGCAGTATTTT.

This clonotype was detected ten times or more. The rearrangement uses TRBV7-6 and TRBJ2-1; TRBD1 matches at 9 bases. Trimming at V came to 5 bases and at J to 0 bases, leaving 2 bases not matched to a gene. The CDR3 contains 15 residues. Germline V lookup: CDR1 SGHVS, CDR2 FNYEAQ. CDR3 amino acids: CASSRGQGSYNEQFF. The CDR3 DNA follows: TGTGCCAGCAGCCGGGGACAGGGCTCCTACAATGAGCAGTTCTTC. The whole variable domain, remainder taken from reference TRBV7-6 and TRBJ2-1, is GAGVSQSPRYKVTKRGQDVALRCDPISGHVSLYWYRQALGQGPEFLTYFNYEAQQDKSGLPNDRFSAERPEGSISTLTIQRTEQRDSAMYRCASSRGQGSYNEQFFGPGTRLTVL.

This clonotype was detected a few times. V and J are TRBV5-5 and TRBJ2-3; D remains unclear. The CDR3 has 14 amino acids. Germline V lookup: CDR1 SGHKS, CDR2 YYEKEE (reference sequence). V was trimmed by 5 bases and J by 4 bases, leaving 14 bases between them. The DNA for the CDR3 is TGTGCCAGCAGACCAAATTGGGAATCAGATACGCAGTATTTT. Its translation is CASRPNWESDTQYF.

The gene calls are TRBV12-3 or TRBV12-4 and TRBJ1-3, with D unresolved. V was cut by 8 bases and J by 0 bases, with 8 bases left in between. CDR3 length: 13 residues. The CDR3 region has the DNA TGTGCCAGCGCCGGGAGCTCTGGAAACACCATATATTTT. Translation: CASAGSSGNTIYF.

The rearrangement links TRBV7-2 to TRBJ1-1; the D gene is possibly TRBD1 (5 bases). V was shortened by 8 bases and J by 3 bases, with 19 bases between the two germline ends. CDR1 is SGHTA and CDR2 is FQGNSA in the germline V gene. The CDR3 is made up of 15 amino acids. The DNA of the CDR3 is TGTGCCAGCGGATCATCGTTTGGGGCCGACACTGAAGCTTTCTTT. Its translation: CASGSSFGADTEAFF.

This clonotype occurred many times. The rearrangement joins TRBV4-1 to TRBJ2-7; D may be TRBD1 (5 bases). The V end was cut by 1 base, the J end by 3 bases, with 13 bases between. From germline, CDR1 is MGHRA and CDR2 YSYEKL. CDR3 length: 15 amino acids. CDR3 region: CASSQGAGNDYEQYF. CDR3 coding DNA: TGCGCCAGCAGCCAAGGGGCAGGGAACGACTACGAGCAGTACTTC.

Ten or more counts support this clonotype. This chain links TRBV6-1 with TRBJ2-7; TRBD1 matches at 8 bases. This CDR3 has 12 amino acids. With V trimmed by 7 bases and J by 6 bases, 5 bases remained unmatched. CDR1 MNHNS and CDR2 SASEGT come from the germline V gene. The CDR3 spells CASTRTGFEQYF. The CDR3 DNA follows: TGTGCCAGCACCCGGACAGGGTTCGAGCAGTACTTC.

The chain couples TRBV6-1 to TRBJ2-5; perhaps TRBD2 as D (6 bases). There are 13 residues in the CDR3. Germline CDR1 reads MNHNS; CDR2 reads SASEGT. Trimming removed 7 bases from V and 7 bases from J, with 16 bases in between. In DNA form, the CDR3 reads TGTGCCAGCATATCTAGCGTTAGCGGGACCCAGTACTTC. Protein sequence: CASISSVSGTQYF.

V and J are TRBV19 and TRBJ1-1, with D perhaps matching TRBD1 (6 bases). CDR1 and CDR2 (germline): LNHDA, SQIVND (reference sequence). This CDR3 has 13 residues. V shed 7 bases and J shed 6 bases, with 15 bases lying between them. The CDR3 nucleotides are TGTGCCAGTACCCGGCAGGGGCGCGCTGAAGCTTTCTTT. Its translation: CASTRQGRAEAFF.

Details on this clonotype: A clone one base away is much larger, so this may be a read error. This rearrangement joins TRBV24-1 to TRBJ2-2; maybe TRBD2 (6 bases). CDR3 length: 16 amino acids. CDR1 and CDR2 (germline): KGHDR, SFDVKD. The CDR3 coding sequence is TGTGCCACCAGTGACCCGGGACTGTCGAACACCGGGGAGCTGCTTTTT. It is translated as CATSDPGLSNTGELLF.